This is a list of T cell receptor beta chains from one sample in a study of blood T cells in healthy people across ages. TCRdb called the 5' RACE reads again in MiXCR, with one record for every CDR3 protein. The sample lists about 1.8 million distinct CDR3 sequences; 49% were seen once. Source material: blood. Receptors originate from a woman aged 40 to 50 in good health. The CDR3 runs from the conserved cysteine through the conserved F or W. Fields, in order: V gene, J gene, CDR3 length, CDR3 protein.

TRBV7-2	TRBJ2-3	16	CASSPTRIPSTDTQYF
TRBV10-3	TRBJ2-1	15	CAISLGDTAVDEQFF
TRBV6-2/TRBV6-3	TRBJ2-7	15	CASSHSGYRPGQGYF
TRBV27	TRBJ2-3	16	CASSLSQLAATDTQYF
TRBV6-5	TRBJ1-3	17	CASSYSTRAVSGNTIYF
TRBV2	TRBJ2-1	15	CASSDGGGLYNEQFF
TRBV20-1	TRBJ2-5	14	CSARGLAGLETQYF
TRBV2	TRBJ2-3	15	CASSRDRGGPDTQYF
TRBV20-1	TRBJ2-5	15	CSARGGRAIQETQYF
TRBV7-6	TRBJ2-1	14	CASSLAHGYNEQFF
TRBV24-1	TRBJ2-3	17	CATSDSVRGGISDTQYF
TRBV5-6	TRBJ1-1	20	CASSLVTPLAPQEMNTEAFF
TRBV10-3	TRBJ1-2	18	CAISVSERTGRPYYGYTF
TRBV20-1	TRBJ1-2	13	CSASYRDDYGYTF
TRBV20-1	TRBJ2-1	16	CSARSGLAGPYNEQFF
TRBV5-1	TRBJ2-3	14	CASSRAADVDTQYF
TRBV28	TRBJ1-2	16	CASSSPSGGPDYGYTF
TRBV6-2/TRBV6-3	TRBJ2-5	11	CASRRQGGLYF
TRBV5-5	TRBJ1-2	13	CASSLSETSGYTF
TRBV5-1	TRBJ2-3	16	CASSLGGVAWTDTQYF
TRBV20-1	TRBJ1-2	12	CSASEGARGYTF
TRBV5-1	TRBJ2-2	15	CASSSEGARSGELFF
TRBV7-2	TRBJ2-5	15	CASSLDGREQETQYF
TRBV28	TRBJ2-7	15	CASTLGVAGGREQYF
TRBV25-1	-	13	CASSLTLAETQYF
TRBV7-2	TRBJ2-3	14	CATLRDRSADTQYF
TRBV7-8	-	14	CASSVTGTANIQYF
TRBV2	TRBJ2-3	16	CASSYRDLGYPDTQYF
TRBV7-9	-	15	CASSLVGAGDYEQYF
TRBV7-2	TRBJ2-3	13	CASSSNQGYTQYF
TRBV6-5	TRBJ2-5	12	CASSRTVNEQYF
TRBV6-2/TRBV6-3	TRBJ1-4	14	CASSSAVKNEKLFF
TRBV6-2/TRBV6-3	TRBJ2-1	13	CASRGGQFNEQFF
TRBV5-1	TRBJ2-3	16	CASSPHFSGGADTQYF
TRBV20-1	TRBJ1-2	10	CSHLYLSYTF
TRBV28	TRBJ2-1	15	CASRPLAGGRNEQFF
TRBV2	TRBJ2-1	13	CASGPGDYNEQFF
TRBV4-3	TRBJ2-1	17	CASSPTLVGGPLDEQFF
TRBV7-2	TRBJ2-7	18	CASSLDGSAGVRSYEQYF
TRBV27	TRBJ1-2	12	CASGPRGGGYTF
TRBV12-3/TRBV12-4	-	15	CASTPGVMVYNEQYF
TRBV20-1	TRBJ1-2	15	CSARDPQGERDGYTF
TRBV28	TRBJ2-5	14	CASSFVPGRETQYF
TRBV4-2	TRBJ2-1	17	CASSQDAVMSSYNEQFF
TRBV29-1	TRBJ2-1	14	CSVGSAGGFNEQFF
TRBV6-2/TRBV6-3	TRBJ2-5	16	CASSPRVVWRIETQYF
TRBV20-1	TRBJ2-1	13	CSARSTSGYEQFF
TRBV20-1	TRBJ2-1	15	CSARGAGREYNEQFF
TRBV6-5	TRBJ2-6	16	CASSQGRVSGANVLTF